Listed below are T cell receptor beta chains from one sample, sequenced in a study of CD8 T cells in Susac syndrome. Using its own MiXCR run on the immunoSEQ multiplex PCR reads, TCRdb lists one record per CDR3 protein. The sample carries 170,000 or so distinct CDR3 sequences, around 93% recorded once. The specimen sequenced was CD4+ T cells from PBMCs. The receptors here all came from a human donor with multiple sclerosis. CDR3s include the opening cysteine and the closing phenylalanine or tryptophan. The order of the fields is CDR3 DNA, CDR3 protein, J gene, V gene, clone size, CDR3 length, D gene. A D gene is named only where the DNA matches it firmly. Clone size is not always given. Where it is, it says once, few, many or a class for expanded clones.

TGTGCCAGCAGGTCGGGGGGGCTCAATCAGCCCCAGCATTTT,CASRSGGLNQPQHF,TRBJ1-5,TRBV6-2/TRBV6-3,few,14,NA
TGTGCCAGCAGCCAAGTGGACACCTTCTATGGCTACACCTTC,CASSQVDTFYGYTF,TRBJ1-2,TRBV14,few,14,NA
TGTGCCAGCGGGGGCCTTCGGGGAGGAAACACCATATATTTT,CASGGLRGGNTIYF,TRBJ1-3,TRBV11-2,NA,14,NA
TGTGCCACCTCGGACAGACCTAATGAAAAACTGTTTTTT,CATSDRPNEKLFF,TRBJ1-4,TRBV6-5,few,13,NA
TGTGCCAGCAGTCCTCAGACTAGCGGGAGAAGAGAGACCCAGTACTTC,CASSPQTSGRRETQYF,TRBJ2-5,TRBV6-2/TRBV6-3,NA,16,TRBD2
TGTGCCAGCAGCTTAGCCTTGGGCCCTGAAGCTTTCTTT,CASSLALGPEAFF,TRBJ1-1,TRBV11-2,NA,13,NA
TGTGCCAGCAGTCCGATTAGCGGGGGGATATCGGAGCAGTACTTC,CASSPISGGISEQYF,TRBJ2-7,TRBV12-3/TRBV12-4,NA,15,TRBD2
TGTGCCAGCAGTTCCAGACAGGGCCTCGTCGAGCAGTACTTC,CASSSRQGLVEQYF,TRBJ2-7,TRBV6-5,few,14,TRBD1
TGTGCCAGTAGTCACACGGGTACCCTTCGGAACACCGGGGAGCTGTTTTTT,CASSHTGTLRNTGELFF,TRBJ2-2,TRBV19,once,17,NA
TGCGCCAGCAGCCCCAGACAGGACGGTAATTCACCCCTCCACTTT,CASSPRQDGNSPLHF,TRBJ1-6,TRBV5-1,NA,15,NA
TGTGCCAGCAGTTCCCCGGGACAGACCTCCTACGAGCAGTACTTC,CASSSPGQTSYEQYF,TRBJ2-7,TRBV7-2,NA,15,TRBD1
TGTGCCAGCAGCTTAAACCAGGGGCCCCAGCATTTT,CASSLNQGPQHF,TRBJ1-5,TRBV7-2,NA,12,NA
TGTGCCAGTAGTATCATCCAGTCTAGAGCCAAAAACATTCAGTACTTC,CASSIIQSRAKNIQYF,TRBJ2-4,TRBV19,NA,16,NA
TGTGCCAGCAGCCCGACAGGGACCACAGATACGCAGTATTTT,CASSPTGTTDTQYF,TRBJ2-3,TRBV12-3/TRBV12-4,NA,14,TRBD1
TGCGCCAGCAGCTTGGAAAGAGAGCAGTACTTC,CASSLEREQYF,TRBJ2-7,TRBV5-1,NA,11,NA
TGTGCCACAGGGGCCGGGGAGACCCAGTACTTC,CATGAGETQYF,TRBJ2-5,TRBV10-3,NA,11,NA
TGTGCCAGCAGAGCGGCCGGGTCCAGGGGCTACGAGCAGTACTTC,CASRAAGSRGYEQYF,TRBJ2-7,TRBV12-3/TRBV12-4,NA,15,NA
TGTGCCAGCAGCCGACTAGTCTTCGATACGCAGTATTTT,CASSRLVFDTQYF,TRBJ2-3,TRBV2,NA,13,NA
TGTGCCAGCTCACCACCGTCTAGCGGGAGCAATGAGCAGTTCTTC,CASSPPSSGSNEQFF,TRBJ2-1,TRBV18,NA,15,TRBD2
TGCAGTGCCCAGACCGGGGGAAGTACTGAAGCTTTCTTT,CSAQTGGSTEAFF,TRBJ1-1,TRBV20-1,NA,13,NA
TGTGCCAGCAGCTGGGCGGGGGGAGCAGATACGCAGTATTTT,CASSWAGGADTQYF,TRBJ2-3,TRBV7-2,NA,14,TRBD2
TGTGCCAGCAGTTCTAACGTTCAGCCCCAGCATTTT,CASSSNVQPQHF,TRBJ1-5,TRBV12-3/TRBV12-4,NA,12,NA
TGTGCCAGCAGCTCCCCAGGCTGGGACTCCAGGGGGGAGCAGTACTTC,CASSSPGWDSRGEQYF,TRBJ2-7,TRBV7-2,NA,16,NA
TGTGCCAGCAGCTTTAGGGACACTGGGGTCACTGAAGCTTTCTTT,CASSFRDTGVTEAFF,TRBJ1-1,TRBV7-2,once,15,NA
TGTGCCAGCAGTCACCGGGCGGACCATCAGCCCCAGCATTTT,CASSHRADHQPQHF,TRBJ1-5,TRBV3-1,NA,14,NA
TGTGCCAGCAGTTACCAGACTGGAAACACCATATATTTT,CASSYQTGNTIYF,TRBJ1-3,TRBV6-6,NA,13,NA
TGTGCCAGCAGTTATGGAGAAACTGGGGCCAACGTCCTGACTTTC,CASSYGETGANVLTF,TRBJ2-6,TRBV9,NA,15,NA
TGTGCCAGCAGTCAACCCGGACAGGGGGCGGGGGAGACCCAGTACTTC,CASSQPGQGAGETQYF,TRBJ2-5,TRBV28,NA,16,TRBD1
TGTGCCAGCAGTGAAGTGGGATACGAGCAGTACTTC,CASSEVGYEQYF,TRBJ2-7,TRBV6-1,NA,12,NA
TGTGCCAGCAGCTCTCGACAGGAATTCTATGGCTACACCTTC,CASSSRQEFYGYTF,TRBJ1-2,TRBV5-4,NA,14,NA
TGTGCCAGCAGGTACCAAGAGACCCAGTACTTC,CASRYQETQYF,TRBJ2-5,TRBV28,few,11,NA
TGTGCCAGCAGCTTACGACCTTCTCGCACAGATACGCAGTATTTT,CASSLRPSRTDTQYF,TRBJ2-3,TRBV7-3,NA,15,NA
TGCAGTGCTCCTACTAGCACCAACAATGAGCAGTTCTTC,CSAPTSTNNEQFF,TRBJ2-1,TRBV20-1,NA,13,NA
TGCAGTGCTAGTCGGGCGGACAGGGACCAAGAGACCCAGTACTTC,CSASRADRDQETQYF,TRBJ2-5,TRBV20-1,once,15,TRBD1
TGCGCCAGCAGCCAAGTCCTACAGAGGTCCGGCAAAAACATTCAGTACTTC,CASSQVLQRSGKNIQYF,TRBJ2-4,TRBV4-1,NA,17,NA
TGTGCCAGCAGTGAAACTAATGAAAAACTGTTTTTT,CASSETNEKLFF,TRBJ1-4,TRBV2,once,12,NA
TGCGCCAGCAGTGAGTCGACAGGCTATGGCTACACCTTC,CASSESTGYGYTF,TRBJ1-2,TRBV10-2,NA,13,NA
TGCGCCAGCAGCCAACTCTTGGGGGGGCTGGGCTATGGCTACACCTTC,CASSQLLGGLGYGYTF,TRBJ1-2,TRBV4-3,NA,16,NA
TGTGCCAGCAGTCCGGATATCGCTGAAGCTTTCTTT,CASSPDIAEAFF,TRBJ1-1,TRBV6-1,NA,12,NA
TGTGCCACCGGGCGGAGAGTGGAAGAGACCCAGTACTTC,CATGRRVEETQYF,TRBJ2-5,TRBV24-1,once,13,NA
TGTGCCAGCGGAGGAATGGTTTTAAAAGGGACCCAGTACTTC,CASGGMVLKGTQYF,TRBJ2-5,TRBV2,NA,14,NA
TGTGCCAGCAGGGACTCGGGACTCTACGAGCAGTACTTC,CASRDSGLYEQYF,TRBJ2-7,TRBV2,once,13,NA
TGCGCCAGCAGCTTGGGTCAGGCCTCTGGAAACACCATATATTTT,CASSLGQASGNTIYF,TRBJ1-3,TRBV5-1,NA,15,NA
TGTGCCAGCAGCCCTGCCCAGACAGGGGTGGGCGAGCAGTACTTC,CASSPAQTGVGEQYF,TRBJ2-7,TRBV28,NA,15,TRBD1
TGTGCCAGCAGCCTCCCCGGGACAGGGGGTGAAAAACTGTTTTTT,CASSLPGTGGEKLFF,TRBJ1-4,TRBV11-2,NA,15,TRBD1
TGTGCCAGCAGTGAGTCGGACAGGGGCAATGAAAAACTGTTTTTT,CASSESDRGNEKLFF,TRBJ1-4,TRBV6-1,NA,15,TRBD1